This T cell receptor (beta chain) appears in the sequencing data of a study of graft-versus-host responses after intestinal transplantation. Study observations and caveats: GvH clonotypes were identified within recipient marrow, with a subset emerging first in ileum or blood.

About this clone: What it recognizes is unknown.

V gave up 5 bases and J gave up 8 bases, with 12 bases separating them. From germline, CDR1 is MNHEY and CDR2 SVGAGI. The CDR3 is 13 amino acids. Clones were read by immunoSEQ multiplex PCR, and TCRdb kept only the in-frame ones, dropping some. The repertoire holds 43,000 or so clones, about 95% seen once, with 1.5% to 2% in the top ten. The clonotype originates from a human patient who received an intestinal transplant, so some T cells may come from the graft donor. Sample: PBMCs, taken approximately 350 days after intestinal transplant. This chain joins TRBV6-5 and TRBJ2-2; D is undetermined. CDR3 coding DNA: TGTGCCAGCAGTACCCTTGGCCGGGGGGAGCTGTTTTTT. Translating gives CASSTLGRGELFF.